This TCR beta chain was recorded in a study of cytomegalovirus exposure and HLA in healthy donors. Study-level results: In an earlier analysis, about 87% or about 30%: the productive usage of most TCR beta V segments. Immune exposure data for these donors was limited to CMV serostatus.

Germline assignment: CDR1 SGHDT and CDR2 YYEEEE. The CDR3 length is 12 residues. Deletions cut 4 bases from V and 7 bases from J, with 11 bases between. The PCR employed 60 Vbeta primers together with 13 Jbeta primers. The data were produced by immunoSEQ multiplex PCR, yet TCRdb's version contains in-frame clones alone and is incomplete. The top ten hold about 2% of the sample, which has fewer than 350,000 clones, over 85% seen once. Comment on this clone: Antigen specificity is unknown.

Sequencing was carried out using PBMCs. This receptor was identified in a woman aged 18-29 years in good health and CMV-seronegative. V is TRBV5-6 and J is TRBJ1-1, with D tentatively TRBD1 (5 bases). The CDR3 is CASSPGPFEAFF. CDR3 DNA sequence: TGTGCCAGCAGCCCAGGGCCATTTGAAGCTTTCTTT.